This TCR beta chain originates from a study of long-term antiretroviral therapy in people with HIV. On the study more broadly: Earliest sampling preceded the 2015 immediate-ART recommendation by about a decade. Study findings and constraints: Regardless of time point, clones expanded before ART dominated the repertoire. Post-ART samples showed increased diversity that remained below transplant donor control levels. Compared with controls, HIV repertoires showed narrower CDR3 length ranges.

V was clipped by 1 base and J by 4 bases, with 8 bases between them. CDR3 length equals 14 residues. Germline CDR1 LNHDA, CDR2 SQIVND (reference sequence). Survey level was the resolution at which the v3.0 immunoSEQ assay ran. The data were produced by immunoSEQ multiplex PCR, yet TCRdb's version contains in-frame clones alone and is incomplete. The profile covers 25,000 to 35,000 clones, with 70% to 90% appearing a single time and about 5% taken by the ten largest. With respect to this clone: Antigen: not known.

The receptor's source is a woman in her thirties with HIV. This specimen consisted of unsorted PBMCs, obtained 0.8 years after starting antiretroviral therapy. The rearrangement uses TRBV19 and TRBJ2-1; D tentatively fits TRBD1 or TRBD2 (5 bases each). CDR3 amino acids: CASSIGGSYNEQFF. CDR3 in DNA: TGTGCCAGTAGTATAGGGGGGTCTTACAATGAGCAGTTCTTC.